What follows are 29 T cell receptor beta chains derived from one specimen sequenced in a study of beta chain features in type 1 diabetes. Expressed TCRB transcripts got sequenced, as all isolated RNA was reverse transcribed. The data were produced by immunoSEQ multiplex PCR, yet TCRdb's version contains in-frame clones alone and is incomplete. In the table there are roughly 450,000 clones, around 13% of which are singletons. Sequencing was carried out using naive CD4+ T cells from blood. These receptors were taken from a man under 40 in good health.

This chain connects TRBV5-6 to TRBJ2-3; D unresolved. CDR3 length equals 15 residues. Germline CDR1 reads SGHDT; CDR2 reads YYEEEE. The ends were cut back, 4 bases at V and 2 bases at J, with 14 bases in the middle. CDR3 loop: CASSRRGSFTDTQYF. CDR3 sequence (DNA): TGTGCCAGCAGCCGGCGAGGAAGTTTCACAGATACGCAGTATTTT.

Notes on this clone: Other DNA sequences in this specimen translate into the identical CDR3. The rearrangement uses TRBV7-8 and TRBJ2-1; D gene ambiguous. Per the germline V gene, CDR1 is SGHVS and CDR2 is FQNEAQ. Deletions cut 1 base from V and 7 bases from J, with 8 bases between. CDR3 length: 13 amino acids. DNA for the CDR3: TGTGCCAGCAGCTTAGACAGATTGAATGAGCAGTTCTTC. It is translated as CASSLDRLNEQFF. The complete variable domain, with remaining parts taken from reference TRBV7-8 and TRBJ2-1, reads GAGVSQSPRYKVAKRGQDVALRCDPISGHVSLFWYQQALGQGPEFLTYFQNEAQLDKSGLPSDRFFAERPEGSVSTLKIQRTQQEDSAVYLCASSLDRLNEQFFGPGTRLTVL.

This clone was picked up a small number of times. The V call is TRBV28, the J call TRBJ1-1; D remains unclear. Looked up from germline, CDR1 is MDHEN and CDR2 is SYDVKM. V lost 5 bases and J lost 11, with 15 bases in between. CDR3 length: 12 residues. The CDR3 DNA sequence: TGTGCCAGCAGTGTCAATCTAAGCTCGGCTTTCTTT. This codes for CASSVNLSSAFF. The variable domain in full, with the rest retrieved from reference TRBV28 and TRBJ1-1, is DVKVTQSSRYLVKRTGEKVFLECVQDMDHENMFWYRQDPGLGLRLIYFSYDVKMKEKGDIPEGYSVSREKKERFSLILESASTNQTSMYLCASSVNLSSAFFGQGTRLTVV.

This clone was observed a handful of times. The chain is built from TRBV10-3 and TRBJ1-1; a weak D match, TRBD1 (5 bases). V was clipped by 6 bases and J by 1 base, with 9 bases between them. CDR3 length equals 13 residues. Germline-derived CDR1 and CDR2 are ENHRY and SYGVKD. The chain's CDR3 is CAISPGKNTEAFF. The CDR3 nucleotides are TGTGCCATCAGCCCAGGGAAGAACACTGAAGCTTTCTTT.

This clone has a handful of counts. The J gene is TRBJ2-7, the V gene TRBV18; 12 nucleotides line up with TRBD2. Germline assignment: CDR1 KGHSH and CDR2 LQKENI. The CDR3 has 15 residues. Trimming cost V 5 bases and J 4 bases; bases outside gene matches: 6. The CDR3 protein is CASSSPTSGSYEQYV. CDR3 in DNA: TGTGCCAGCTCATCCCCGACTAGCGGGAGTTACGAGCAGTACGTC.

This clone was counted between two and nine times. In the same sample, other DNA sequences code for this CDR3. V usage is TRBV7-2 and J usage is TRBJ2-5; no clear D. The CDR3 consists of 12 residues. Germline CDR1 reads SGHTA; CDR2 reads FQGNSA. V was trimmed by 3 bases and J by 5 bases, leaving 7 bases between them. The CDR3 bases are TGTGCCAGCAGCTTTAGCCAGGAGACCCAGTACTTC. Amino acid sequence: CASSFSQETQYF. Together with reference TRBV7-2 and TRBJ2-5, the CDR3 gives the full variable domain: GAGVSQSPSNKVTEKGKDVELRCDPISGHTALYWYRQSLGQGLEFLIYFQGNSAPDKSGLPSDRFSAERTGGSVSTLTIQRTQQEDSAVYLCASSFSQETQYFGPGTRLLVL.

Comments on this clone: The junction and the germline gene differ at one end; a read error may be behind it. This sequence joins TRBV29-1 and TRBJ1-2; D is possibly TRBD1 (6 bases). CDR1 and CDR2 from the germline V gene are SQVTM and ANQGSEA. CDR3 size: 14 residues. The CDR3, as DNA: TGCAGCGTCGAAGTACGGGACAAGATCTATGGCTACACCTTC. As protein: CSVEVRDKIYGYTF.

The J gene is TRBJ2-5, the V gene TRBV6-6; 8 bases are shared with TRBD2. The length of the CDR3 is 14 residues. Per germline, CDR1 MNHNY and CDR2 SVGAGI (reference sequence). V trimming: 0 bases; J trimming: 7 bases; junction bases outside the gene matches: 4. CDR3 bases: TGTGCCAGCAGTTACTCGGTTCTAGCGGGGACCCAGTACTTC. The encoded protein is CASSYSVLAGTQYF.

The CDR3 DNA is TGTGCCAGCAGTGAAACAGGGGCCCTAGCCCAGTACGTC. Its protein is CASSETGALAQYV. The V call is TRBV6-1, the J call TRBJ2-7, with 7 bases aligning to TRBD1. Germline trimming cut 2 bases from V and 10 bases from J; bases unmatched to any gene: 8. In germline, CDR1 is MNHNS, CDR2 SASEGT. The CDR3 spans 13 residues.

This clone has more than one count but fewer than ten. The gene calls are TRBV20-1 and TRBJ2-7; a possible D gene is TRBD1 (6 bases). V shed 5 bases and J shed 9 bases, with 14 bases lying between them. CDR3 length: 11 residues. Germline V gives CDR1 DFQATT, CDR2 SNEGSKA (reference sequence). DNA for the CDR3: TGCAGTGCTTCGTCGAGCAGGGGGCAGTACTTC. This codes for CSASSSRGQYF.

The chain links TRBV6-1 to TRBJ1-1; D is undetermined. The V gene lost 8 bases and the J gene lost 1 base, with 8 bases spanning the gap. This CDR3 has 12 amino acids. Germline assignment: CDR1 MNHNS and CDR2 SASEGT. The CDR3 sequence is CASGQPNTEAFF. DNA of the CDR3: TGTGCCAGCGGGCAGCCGAACACTGAAGCTTTCTTT.

CDR3 nucleotides: TGTGCCAGCAGCTACACAGCGGCAACTAATGAAAAACTGTTTTTT. Translated: CASSYTAATNEKLFF. The chain recombines TRBV5-4 with TRBJ1-4; D not certain. Germline V gives CDR1 SGHNT, CDR2 YYREEE (reference sequence). There are 15 residues in the CDR3. Between the trimmed V and J ends, which lost 3 bases and 0 bases, there was a span of 9 bases.

The V and J genes are TRBV25-1 and TRBJ2-7; D not resolved. The germline gives CDR1 MGHDK, CDR2 SYGVNS. The CDR3 is 12 residues long. The V and J ends lost 4 bases and 12 bases respectively, with 16 bases between them. This CDR3 is CASSVGTLNLYF. In nucleotides, the CDR3 is TGTGCCAGCAGTGTTGGCACCCTAAATCTGTACTTC.

This clone was recorded a few times. The CDR3 sequence is CASSHAWAGGVGELFF. CDR3 nucleotides: TGTGCCAGCAGCCACGCATGGGCTGGAGGTGTCGGGGAGCTGTTTTTT. V gene TRBV14 combines with J gene TRBJ2-2, with D maybe TRBD2 (5 bases). The germline V and J ends were trimmed by 3 bases and 7 bases, with 18 bases remaining between them. The CDR3 runs to 16 residues. CDR1 SGHDN and CDR2 FVKESK come from the germline V gene. The variable domain in full, completed from reference TRBV14 and TRBJ2-2, reads EAGVTQFPSHSVIEKGQTVTLRCDPISGHDNLYWYRRVMGKEIKFLLHFVKESKQDESGMPNNRFLAERTGGTYSTLKVQPAELEDSGVYFCASSHAWAGGVGELFFGEGSRLTVL.

The chain carries TRBV6-5 and TRBJ1-1; TRBD1 is a possible D gene (5 bases). CDR3 length: 11 amino acids. Per germline, CDR1 MNHEY and CDR2 SVGAGI. Trimming stripped 6 bases from V and 6 bases from J, with 8 bases between. CDR3 amino acids: CASSQGPEAFF. CDR3 DNA sequence: TGTGCCAGCAGCCAGGGTCCTGAAGCTTTCTTT.

This clone was counted a few times. The chain combines TRBV4-1 with TRBJ2-1, with TRBD2 matching 10 bases. In germline, CDR1 is MGHRA, CDR2 YSYEKL. This CDR3 contains 14 residues. V dropped 6 bases and J dropped 5; count of bases not matched to a gene: 4. In nucleotides, the CDR3 is TGCGCCAGCAGGGGGACTAGCGCCAACAATGAGCAGTTCTTC. This encodes CASRGTSANNEQFF.

This clone has a handful of counts. This chain joins TRBV4-1 and TRBJ2-3; D call uncertain. The germline V gene has CDR1 MGHRA and CDR2 YSYEKL. This CDR3 has 14 residues. Trimming left V 4 bases short and J 0 bases short, with 8 bases between. The CDR3 protein is CASSLRLSTDTQYF. The CDR3 nucleotides are TGCGCCAGCAGCCTACGACTCAGCACAGATACGCAGTATTTT.

This clone was seen a few times. The chain is built from TRBV18 and TRBJ2-5, with 8 bases fitting TRBD1. The length of the CDR3 is 16 residues. The germline V gene encodes CDR1 KGHSH and CDR2 LQKENI. The J segment lost 1 base and the V segment lost 3 bases, leaving 7 bases of the junction unmatched. The chain's CDR3 is CASSPLDRGPQETQYF. CDR3 coding DNA: TGTGCCAGCTCACCTTTAGACAGGGGACCCCAAGAGACCCAGTACTTC.

The gene calls are TRBV4-1 and TRBJ2-5; 8 positions match TRBD2. CDR1 is MGHRA, CDR2 YSYEKL, per germline. The ends lost 1 base at V and 2 bases at J; junction bases unmatched: 12. The CDR3 extends over 18 amino acids. The CDR3 is CASSQGKGSGGQQETQYF. Written as DNA, the CDR3 is TGCGCCAGCAGCCAAGGGAAGGGGAGCGGGGGCCAACAAGAGACCCAGTACTTC.

This clone showed up just a few times. This chain uses TRBV30 with TRBJ1-5; D is unresolved. Per germline, CDR1 GTSNPN and CDR2 SVGIG (reference sequence). V lost 3 bases to trimming and J lost 3 bases, with 9 bases between them. The CDR3 totals 13 residues. DNA of the CDR3: TGTGCCTGGAGAGCGGGGAACAATCAGCCCCAGCATTTT. As protein: CAWRAGNNQPQHF.

There are a few counts of this clone. As DNA, the CDR3 is TGTGCCAGCAGCCTCAACACGGCCTACGAGCAGTACGTC. This codes for CASSLNTAYEQYV. The J gene is TRBJ2-7, the V gene TRBV11-2; D unresolved. The germline CDR1 and CDR2 sequences are SGHAT and FQNNGV. Between the trimmed V and J ends, which lost 5 bases and 2 bases, there was a span of 10 bases. The CDR3 sequence is 13 residues long.

The sample holds a few counts of this clone. V gene TRBV23-1 combines with J gene TRBJ2-5, with D possibly TRBD2 on 6 matching bases. TRBV23-1 is an ORF for which the function is uncertain. V lost 3 bases, J lost 1 base, and 15 bases lay in between. CDR3 size: 16 residues. CDR3 coding DNA: TGCGCCAGCAGTCACGGGAGACACTGCTCCCAAGAGACCCAGTACTTC. As protein: CASSHGRHCSQETQYF.

The table lists this clone with a few counts. The chain uses TRBV13 and TRBJ2-7; TRBD2 might be the D (6 bases). CDR1 is PRHDT and CDR2 is FYEKMQ in the germline V gene (reference sequence). CDR3 length equals 14 residues. The V and J ends lost 2 bases and 7 bases respectively, with 15 bases between them. CDR3 in amino acids: CASSLSPRGREQYF. The CDR3 DNA sequence: TGTGCCAGCAGCTTATCGCCGCGGGGTCGAGAGCAGTACTTC.

The sample holds a few counts of this clone. The rearrangement links TRBV10-2 to TRBJ2-7; TRBD2 matches 13 bases. CDR1 WSHSY and CDR2 SAAADI come from the germline V gene. The CDR3 sequence is 15 residues long. The ends lost 7 bases at V and 2 bases at J; junction bases unmatched: 5. The CDR3 region is CASTPGLAGPYEQYF. The CDR3 bases are TGCGCCAGCACCCCGGGACTAGCGGGGCCCTACGAGCAGTACTTC.

This clone was seen only a few times. The chain employs TRBV20-1 and TRBJ2-3; D unclear. This CDR3 region has 11 residues. V was clipped by 6 bases and J by 6 bases, with 10 bases between them. The germline CDR1 and CDR2 sequences are DFQATT and SNEGSKA (reference sequence). This chain's CDR3 is CSARPGDTQYF. The CDR3 DNA follows: TGCAGTGCAAGACCCGGGGATACGCAGTATTTT.

The CDR3 reads CSVEKAGGSTDTQYF. CDR3 in DNA: TGCAGCGTTGAAAAAGCGGGAGGGAGCACAGATACGCAGTATTTT. This chain joins TRBV29-1 and TRBJ2-3; 10 bases fit TRBD2. Trimming took 2 bases from V and 0 from J; bases not matched to a gene: 2. The germline CDR1 and CDR2 sequences are SQVTM and ANQGSEA. CDR3 length equals 15 residues.

The chain joins TRBV27 to TRBJ2-4, with D perhaps matching TRBD1 (6 bases). Germline V gives CDR1 MNHEY, CDR2 SMNVEV (reference sequence). The CDR3 runs 15 residues. V lost 3 bases and J lost 7, with 16 bases in between. CDR3 nucleotide sequence: TGTGCCAGCAGTTTCTCAACAGGGCGAGGGAACATTCAGTACTTC. Protein product: CASSFSTGRGNIQYF.

This chain connects TRBV6-5 to TRBJ2-1; maybe TRBD2 (6 bases). Germline V gene sequence: CDR1 MNHEY, CDR2 SVGAGI. Trimming stripped 7 bases from V and 4 bases from J, with 14 bases between. The CDR3 has 14 residues. Here the CDR3 DNA reads TGTGCCAGCACCTGGGGGGAGCAGTACAATGAGCAGTTCTTC. It specifies CASTWGEQYNEQFF.

V is TRBV7-8 and J is TRBJ2-7, with unresolved D. This CDR3 comprises 13 residues. V was clipped by 2 bases and J by 6 bases, with 11 bases between them. Germline lookup yields CDR1 SGHVS and CDR2 FQNEAQ. Written as DNA, the CDR3 is TGTGCCAGCAGCTTAAGACTCCTCTTCGAGCAGTACTTC. It codes for CASSLRLLFEQYF.